Listed below are T cell receptor beta chains from one sample, sequenced in a study of monozygotic twins with inflammatory bowel disease. TCRdb re-called the 5' RACE reads; one entry per CDR3 protein, DNA not given. The repertoire shows more than 350,000 distinct CDR3 sequences; the top ten hold 2% to 2.5%. The source material was blood. The receptors were sampled from a human donor with ulcerative colitis or Crohn's disease, or a healthy co-twin of an affected twin (not recorded which). Both conserved end residues are part of each CDR3. Fields, in order: J gene, V gene, CDR3 protein.

TRBJ2-3,TRBV9,CASSVDTSFTDTQYF
TRBJ1-5,TRBV27,CASSLLRTGNQPQHF
TRBJ2-4,TRBV2,CASSEAIFGNIQYF
TRBJ2-7,TRBV6-5,CASSYWGGGGTYEQYF
TRBJ1-5,TRBV5-1,CASSPVPAGGGNQPQHF
TRBJ2-1,TRBV28,CASSSLTSGRYNEQFF
TRBJ2-1,TRBV24-1,CATSESGDYNEQFF
TRBJ2-7,TRBV12-3/TRBV12-4,CASSFNLAAGEQYF
TRBJ1-2,TRBV6-1,CASRPPGTGFGYTF
TRBJ1-1,TRBV7-8,CASRSLQGRNTEAFF
TRBJ2-3,TRBV5-1,CASSFLGAPTDTQYF
TRBJ1-1,TRBV7-2,CASSPRETGSEAFF
TRBJ2-3,TRBV12-3/TRBV12-4,CATKGRERITDTQYF
TRBJ2-3,TRBV7-9,CASSVERDTQYF
TRBJ2-1,TRBV7-2,CASSFGRGAYNEQFF
TRBJ2-7,TRBV12-3/TRBV12-4,CASSLRYSTGGTYEQYF
TRBJ2-3,TRBV7-2,CASSLWSDSTDTQYF
TRBJ1-5,TRBV6-1,CASREGSNQPQHF
TRBJ2-7,TRBV29-1,CSVLSGVSSYEQYF
TRBJ2-3,TRBV7-3,CASSLQGISTDTQYF
TRBJ1-5,TRBV20-1,CSASDRQGIRSNQPQHF
TRBJ1-1,TRBV5-1,CASSLVQMNTEAFF
TRBJ1-5,TRBV18,CASSQVGQPQHF
TRBJ1-1,TRBV7-2,CATQRQKNTEAFF
TRBJ1-4,TRBV12-3/TRBV12-4,CASSLVIYSEKLFF
TRBJ1-2,TRBV29-1,CSVGGQGVRGYTF
TRBJ1-5,TRBV6-1,CASSVGGYSNQPQHF
TRBJ2-2,TRBV19,CASSIGGGRGGELFF
TRBJ1-2,TRBV11-2,CASSPPGTSGYTF
TRBJ2-7,TRBV11-2,CASSSVRAKAGGEQYF
TRBJ1-5,TRBV2,CASRYLGQASAQHF
TRBJ2-1,TRBV4-3,CASSFRPGTVSSYNEQFF
TRBJ1-2,TRBV11-2,CASSLIRLCRTQTNYGYTF
TRBJ2-5,TRBV12-3/TRBV12-4,CASSLTSETQYF
TRBJ2-1,TRBV14,CASSRQTGIVDEQFF
TRBJ2-7,TRBV7-2,CASSLYGPSEQYF
TRBJ1-2,TRBV29-1,CSVWTGMSANYGYTF
TRBJ2-2,TRBV5-1,CASSLRTGTGVAGELFF
TRBJ1-1,TRBV10-3,CAISESEGVSAFF
TRBJ1-1,TRBV20-1,CSATDRPMNTEAFF
TRBJ1-6,TRBV27,CASSRGTTYNSPLHF
TRBJ1-6,TRBV5-1,CASSINTGKQNSPLHF
TRBJ1-1,TRBV23-1,CASSHGRTRTEAFF
TRBJ1-1,TRBV6-1,CASSEALERAVFDFF
TRBJ1-5,TRBV4-1,CASSLRRGEQPQHF
TRBJ2-5,TRBV21-1,CASSKGYSCGDSQETQYF
TRBJ1-5,TRBV3-1,CASIQGDKVSNQPQHF
TRBJ2-1,TRBV7-8,CASSPSGGVFSYNEQFF
TRBJ2-3,TRBV14,CASSPVWEQAGTDTQYF
TRBJ1-4,TRBV20-1,CSARSMDNEKLFF
TRBJ2-7,TRBV19,CASRGPGQGVYEQYF
TRBJ1-1,TRBV20-1,CSARDGTAVPFF
TRBJ2-1,TRBV6-2/TRBV6-3,CASRLISGGHEQFF
TRBJ1-1,TRBV12-3/TRBV12-4,CASRRLGGTEAFF
TRBJ1-1,TRBV15,CATSRDMREGEAFF
TRBJ2-7,TRBV19,CASMSEGAHEQYF
TRBJ2-4,TRBV2,CASSDRRAGQYF
TRBJ2-3,TRBV12-3/TRBV12-4,CASSYPRDTQYF
TRBJ2-1,TRBV5-4,CASSLGGQKTYNEQFF